Listed below are T cell receptor beta chains from one sample, sequenced in a study of blood T cell repertoires in COVID-19. Clones were sequenced by immunoSEQ multiplex PCR, and TCRdb holds only the in-frame ones, with some missing. Of 130,000 to 150,000 clones in the sample, around 78% were seen once. Sequencing input: peripheral blood. The receptors here all came from a woman aged 55 to 70 with acute or convalescent COVID-19. The CDR3 runs from the conserved cysteine through the conserved F or W. The order of the fields is clone size, V gene, D gene, J gene, CDR3 protein, CDR3 DNA. D genes are given only for firm matches. The listing skips clone size in some rows; elsewhere it reads once, few, many or a size class.

abundance: NA
v_gene: TRBV5-1
d_gene: NA
j_gene: TRBJ2-2
CDR3aa: CASSPSSGASRTGELFF
CDR3nt: TGCGCCAGCAGCCCATCCTCCGGAGCCTCGAGAACCGGGGAGCTGTTTTTT

abundance: NA
v_gene: TRBV5-1
d_gene: TRBD2
j_gene: TRBJ2-3
CDR3aa: CASSTGLAGSTDTQYF
CDR3nt: TGCGCCAGCAGTACTGGACTAGCAGGAAGCACAGATACGCAGTATTTT

abundance: NA
v_gene: TRBV7-2
d_gene: TRBD2
j_gene: TRBJ2-1
CDR3aa: CASTSSFLGTSGSYNEQFF
CDR3nt: TGTGCCAGCACGAGTAGTTTTTTGGGGACTAGCGGATCCTACAATGAGCAGTTCTTC

abundance: NA
v_gene: TRBV5-1
d_gene: TRBD2
j_gene: TRBJ2-5
CDR3aa: CASSIGLAGLIQETQYF
CDR3nt: TGCGCCAGCAGCATCGGACTAGCGGGACTGATCCAAGAGACCCAGTACTTC

abundance: NA
v_gene: TRBV29-1
d_gene: NA
j_gene: TRBJ1-5
CDR3aa: CSVDRGPQHF
CDR3nt: TGCAGCGTCGACCGAGGGCCCCAGCATTTT

abundance: few
v_gene: TRBV28
d_gene: TRBD1
j_gene: TRBJ2-7
CDR3aa: CASSPNPGQGSYEQYF
CDR3nt: TGTGCCAGCAGCCCGAATCCGGGACAGGGTTCCTACGAGCAGTACTTC

abundance: NA
v_gene: TRBV10-3
d_gene: NA
j_gene: TRBJ2-7
CDR3aa: CAIRPTLDEQYF
CDR3nt: TGTGCCATCAGGCCCACTTTGGACGAGCAGTACTTC

abundance: NA
v_gene: TRBV27
d_gene: NA
j_gene: TRBJ2-7
CDR3aa: CASSLTSRYEQYF
CDR3nt: TGTGCCAGCAGTTTAACTAGCCGCTACGAGCAGTACTTC

abundance: once
v_gene: TRBV19
d_gene: NA
j_gene: TRBJ2-5
CDR3aa: CASNPRGQIETQYF
CDR3nt: TGTGCCAGTAATCCGCGGGGGCAGATAGAGACCCAGTACTTC

abundance: NA
v_gene: TRBV28
d_gene: TRBD1
j_gene: TRBJ2-1
CDR3aa: CASSFWGTGDSNEQFF
CDR3nt: TGTGCCAGCAGTTTCTGGGGGACAGGGGATAGCAATGAGCAGTTCTTC

abundance: once
v_gene: TRBV20-1
d_gene: NA
j_gene: TRBJ2-5
CDR3aa: CSASPYQETQYF
CDR3nt: TGCAGTGCTAGTCCGTACCAAGAGACCCAGTACTTC

abundance: NA
v_gene: TRBV7-8
d_gene: NA
j_gene: TRBJ1-1
CDR3aa: CASIGGRTEAFF
CDR3nt: TGTGCCAGCATCGGAGGAAGGACTGAAGCTTTCTTT

abundance: NA
v_gene: TRBV19
d_gene: NA
j_gene: TRBJ1-1
CDR3aa: CASSLQGESTEAFF
CDR3nt: TGTGCCAGTAGTTTACAGGGAGAGTCCACTGAAGCTTTCTTT

abundance: NA
v_gene: TRBV5-6
d_gene: TRBD1
j_gene: TRBJ1-6
CDR3aa: CASSLWTGVTDNSPLHF
CDR3nt: TGTGCCAGCAGCCTATGGACAGGGGTTACGGACAATTCACCCCTCCACTTT

abundance: NA
v_gene: TRBV3-1/TRBV3-2
d_gene: NA
j_gene: TRBJ2-1
CDR3aa: CASSQGGGYNEQFF
CDR3nt: TGTGCCAGCAGCCAAGGAGGGGGTTACAATGAGCAGTTCTTC

abundance: NA
v_gene: TRBV3-1/TRBV3-2
d_gene: NA
j_gene: TRBJ2-1
CDR3aa: CASSQGRTREQFF
CDR3nt: TGTGCCAGCAGCCAAGGGAGAACCAGAGAGCAGTTCTTC

abundance: NA
v_gene: TRBV5-1
d_gene: TRBD1
j_gene: TRBJ2-7
CDR3aa: CASSSLTGGPGEQYF
CDR3nt: TGCGCCAGCAGCTCATTGACAGGGGGTCCAGGCGAGCAGTACTTC

abundance: few
v_gene: TRBV27
d_gene: TRBD2
j_gene: TRBJ2-3
CDR3aa: CASSKLAGGIRTDTQYF
CDR3nt: TGTGCCAGCAGCAAACTAGCGGGAGGGATACGCACAGATACGCAGTATTTT

abundance: NA
v_gene: TRBV28
d_gene: NA
j_gene: TRBJ2-1
CDR3aa: CASSVMYNEQFF
CDR3nt: TGTGCCAGCAGTGTAATGTACAATGAGCAGTTCTTC

abundance: NA
v_gene: TRBV24-1
d_gene: TRBD1
j_gene: TRBJ2-1
CDR3aa: CATSKGTGQHNEQFF
CDR3nt: TGTGCCACCAGTAAAGGGACAGGACAACACAATGAGCAGTTCTTC

abundance: NA
v_gene: TRBV28
d_gene: NA
j_gene: TRBJ2-7
CDR3aa: CASSLGRSVYEQYF
CDR3nt: TGTGCCAGCAGTTTAGGGCGATCTGTCTACGAGCAGTACTTC

abundance: NA
v_gene: TRBV30
d_gene: TRBD1
j_gene: TRBJ1-6
CDR3aa: CAWNAGTGDSPLHF
CDR3nt: TGTGCCTGGAATGCCGGGACAGGAGATTCACCCCTCCACTTT

abundance: NA
v_gene: TRBV28
d_gene: TRBD1
j_gene: TRBJ1-2
CDR3aa: CASKTGGAYGYTF
CDR3nt: TGTGCCAGCAAGACAGGGGGGGCTTATGGCTACACCTTC

abundance: NA
v_gene: TRBV7-9
d_gene: NA
j_gene: TRBJ1-2
CDR3aa: CASSLVEDGGLF
CDR3nt: TGTGCCAGCAGCTTAGTGGAGGACGGAGGGTTATTC

abundance: NA
v_gene: TRBV10-2
d_gene: TRBD2
j_gene: TRBJ2-5
CDR3aa: CASWTRQETQYF
CDR3nt: TGCGCCAGTTGGACTAGGCAAGAGACCCAGTACTTC

abundance: few
v_gene: TRBV9
d_gene: NA
j_gene: TRBJ2-1
CDR3aa: CASSVGGVLDEQFF
CDR3nt: TGTGCCAGCAGCGTGGGGGGTGTGCTCGATGAGCAGTTCTTC

abundance: NA
v_gene: TRBV6-6
d_gene: TRBD1
j_gene: TRBJ2-3
CDR3aa: CASEYRTGRTDTQYF
CDR3nt: TGTGCCAGCGAGTATCGGACAGGGAGGACAGATACGCAGTATTTT

abundance: NA
v_gene: TRBV6-5
d_gene: NA
j_gene: TRBJ2-5
CDR3aa: CASSYFGGEETQYF
CDR3nt: TGTGCCAGCAGTTACTTCGGCGGGGAAGAGACCCAGTACTTC

abundance: few
v_gene: TRBV6-5
d_gene: TRBD1
j_gene: TRBJ2-7
CDR3aa: CASSSARDRAPEQYF
CDR3nt: TGTGCCAGCAGTTCGGCCCGGGACAGGGCCCCCGAGCAGTACTTC